This paragraph covers one T cell receptor (beta chain) sequence. Its specific antigen is unknown. No base quality information exists; no much larger clone differs at one position. The data were taken from a study of a mutant IDH1 vaccine in newly diagnosed glioma (dated by TCRdb to the early 2020s). Concerning the study at large: Patients were given eight vaccinations, in weeks 1, 3, 5, 7, 11, 15, 19 and 23, which matched visits V03 through V10. Vaccination started 4-6 weeks after radiotherapy alone, or was given together with temozolomide cycles in the groups whose treatment included chemotherapy. The approximately 30 treated patients were approximately 62% male and around 40% female, with a mean age of roughly 42 years. Prior to enrollment, standard therapy consisting of radiotherapy alone, temozolomide alone, or radiochemotherapy with temozolomide had been administered to patients, with the combination being received by most patients. Peripheral blood was drawn at six visits: V03 (baseline), V05, V07, V10, V12 and V13. Longitudinal TCRB deep sequencing was performed for 25 to 30 treated patients wherever samples were available for exploratory analyses. Broad study findings and their caveats: According to the authors, sample limitations meant that analyses of patient blood samples could not be reproduced. No apparent relationship was observed between pseudoprogression and alterations in the top peripheral T cell clonotypes detected by TCRB sequencing. Vaccine-induced immune responses across multiple MHC alleles were detected in 85% to 95% of patients. Availability determined which PBMC samples were chosen for TCRB deep sequencing.

The sample's time point label is to be understood as: week 11, during vaccination. A 20-mer mutant IDH1 peptide at 300 micrograms in Montanide made up each vaccine dose, which was injected subcutaneously together with topical imiquimod. All donors had newly diagnosed IDH1-mutant astrocytomas of WHO grade 3 or 4 that showed loss of nuclear ATRX. The samples were drawn from NOA16, a multicentre, single-arm, open-label phase I trial in Germany that tested a mutant IDH1 peptide vaccine in humans for the first time. Genomic DNA for TCRB sequencing was extracted from EDTA blood using the DNeasy Blood and Tissue Kit. Libraries were made using the immunoSEQ multiplex PCR assay. The hsTCRB Kit was used according to the manufacturer's protocol to amplify rearranged TCR beta chain sequences. Sequencing of TCRB libraries was carried out on an Illumina MiSeq. The study's own analysis went as follows. The proprietary platform of the kit vendor was used for demultiplexing, trimming and gene mapping. TCRdb provides this immuneACCESS table in a form limited to in-frame rearrangements. Some clones are lacking; in checked studies, under half of them reflect an unresolved V gene, and why the rest are absent is not known. Clone size and the V and J calls come from that table; the DNA yielded D and trimming. This sample holds more than 50,000 clones; 89% were observed only once. The ten most abundant clones make up roughly 2.1% of the sample.

Germline trimming amounts to 1 base on V and 10 bases on J, with 12 as the count of junction bases outside the gene matches. The CDR3, from cysteine to phenylalanine, totals 16 residues. Only the CDR3 portion is preserved as DNA: 48 bases, with reading frame beginning at the first base. CDR1 SGHTA and CDR2 FQGNSA are derived from the germline V gene. The receptor chain draws on TRBV7-2 and TRBJ2-1, with 8 middle bases fitting TRBD1. The starting material was PBMCs, obtained from a glioma patient whose treatment included an IDH1 peptide vaccine. The origin of this receptor is a man aged 35 to 55 with glioma. For the CDR3, the sequence is CASSLGGQGAMGEQFF. At the DNA level, the sequence is TGTGCCAGCAGCTTAGGTGGGCAGGGGGCGATGGGAGAGCAGTTCTTC.